This T cell receptor (beta chain) was obtained from a study of CD4 and CD8 cells across lung adenocarcinoma regions listed by TCRdb under 2018. In terms of the full investigation: Intratumor heterogeneity of the T cell receptor repertoire was examined by comparing tumor centers with tumor margins.

This clonotype has a count of ten or more. Its cognate antigen has yet to be identified. The record has no base qualities; no much larger clone is one base away. The donors were patients who had localized lung adenocarcinoma, which is a subtype of non-small cell lung cancer. These samples came from the centers of localized lung adenocarcinomas. CD8+ T cells from tumor tissue were profiled separately from CD4+ T cells for TCR repertoire analysis. The CDR3 holds 12 amino acids from the cysteine to the phenylalanine. Only the CDR3 DNA stays, 36 bases, in frame from base 1. CDR1 and CDR2 are drawn from the germline V gene (reference sequence): WNHNN, SYGVQD. V lost 8 bases and J lost 7 bases; the stretch between them is 12 bases long. Libraries were made using PCR. The run used a HiSeq X Ten. The public reads were reprocessed in TCRdb via fastp at Q25 and MiXCR, keeping in-frame beta chains. Rows with a matching CDR3 protein are joined into one entry that keeps the most common DNA and genes. The sample yields some 20,000 distinct CDR3 sequences; around 59% were counted once. About 22% of the sample lies in the top ten.

The receptor was isolated from a female donor with lung adenocarcinoma. The CD4 and CD8 labels of this study may be unreliable. Recombination joined TRBV10-1 with TRBJ2-1, and possibly TRBD1, on 5 matching bases. Material: CD8+ T cells from the center of a lung tumor. The cell subset or site label here, explained by the study, means: tumor center region. The DNA reads as follows: TGCGCCAGCGGCCGGACACAAAATGAGCAGTTCTTC. It encodes CASGRTQNEQFF.